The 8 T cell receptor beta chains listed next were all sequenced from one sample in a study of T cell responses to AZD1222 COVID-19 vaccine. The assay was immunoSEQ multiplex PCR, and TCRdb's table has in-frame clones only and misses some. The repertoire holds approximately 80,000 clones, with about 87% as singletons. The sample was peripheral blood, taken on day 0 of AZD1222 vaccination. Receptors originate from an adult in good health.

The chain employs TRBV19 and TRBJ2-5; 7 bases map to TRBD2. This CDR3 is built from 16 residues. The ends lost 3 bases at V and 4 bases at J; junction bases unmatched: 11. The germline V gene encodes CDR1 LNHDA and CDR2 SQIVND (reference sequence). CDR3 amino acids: CASSISGGGVLETQYF. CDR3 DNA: TGTGCCAGTAGTATTTCTGGCGGGGGTGTATTAGAGACCCAGTACTTC.

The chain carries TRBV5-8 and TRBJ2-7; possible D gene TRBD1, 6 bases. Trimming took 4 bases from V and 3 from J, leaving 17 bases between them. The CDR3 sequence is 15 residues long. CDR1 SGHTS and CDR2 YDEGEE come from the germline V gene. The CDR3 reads CASSLLWDTGYEQYF. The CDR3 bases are TGTGCCAGCAGCCTACTTTGGGACACCGGCTACGAGCAGTACTTC.

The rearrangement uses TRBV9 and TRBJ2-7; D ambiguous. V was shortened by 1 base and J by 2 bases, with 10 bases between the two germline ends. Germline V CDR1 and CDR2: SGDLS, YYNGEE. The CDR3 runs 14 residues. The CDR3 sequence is CASSVLGTTYEQYF. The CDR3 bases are TGTGCCAGCAGCGTACTCGGCACGACCTACGAGCAGTACTTC.

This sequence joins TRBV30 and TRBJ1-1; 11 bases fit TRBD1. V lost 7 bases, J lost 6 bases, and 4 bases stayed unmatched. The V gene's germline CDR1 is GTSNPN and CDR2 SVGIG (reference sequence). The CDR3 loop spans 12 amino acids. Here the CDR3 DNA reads TGTGCCTCCACGGACAGGGGGCCTGAAGCTTTCTTT. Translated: CASTDRGPEAFF.

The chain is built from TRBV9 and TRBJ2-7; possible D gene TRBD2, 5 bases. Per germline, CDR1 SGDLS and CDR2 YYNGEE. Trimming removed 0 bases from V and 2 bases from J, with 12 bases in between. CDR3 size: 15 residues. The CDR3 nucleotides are TGTGCCAGCAGCGTAGCAGCTAGCAGAACCTACGAGCAGTACTTC. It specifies CASSVAASRTYEQYF.

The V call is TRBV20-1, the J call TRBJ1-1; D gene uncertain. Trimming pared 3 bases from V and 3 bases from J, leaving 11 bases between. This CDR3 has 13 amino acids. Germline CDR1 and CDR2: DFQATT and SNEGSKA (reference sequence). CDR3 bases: TGCAGTGCTAGTTGGTCACGCTACACTGAAGCTTTCTTT. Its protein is CSASWSRYTEAFF.

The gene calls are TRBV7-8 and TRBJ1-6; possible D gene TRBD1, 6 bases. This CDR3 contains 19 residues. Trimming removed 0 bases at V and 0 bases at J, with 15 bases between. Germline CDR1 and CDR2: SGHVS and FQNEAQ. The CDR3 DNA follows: TGTGCCAGCAGCTTAGCAACAGGGCCTATTAGCTCCTATAATTCACCCCTCCACTTT. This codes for CASSLATGPISSYNSPLHF.

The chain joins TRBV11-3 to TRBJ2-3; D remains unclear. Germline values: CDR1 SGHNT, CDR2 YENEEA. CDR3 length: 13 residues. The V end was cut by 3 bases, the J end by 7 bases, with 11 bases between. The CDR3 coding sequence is TGTGCCAGCAGCTTCCCTTACGCTAATACGCAGTATTTT. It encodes CASSFPYANTQYF.